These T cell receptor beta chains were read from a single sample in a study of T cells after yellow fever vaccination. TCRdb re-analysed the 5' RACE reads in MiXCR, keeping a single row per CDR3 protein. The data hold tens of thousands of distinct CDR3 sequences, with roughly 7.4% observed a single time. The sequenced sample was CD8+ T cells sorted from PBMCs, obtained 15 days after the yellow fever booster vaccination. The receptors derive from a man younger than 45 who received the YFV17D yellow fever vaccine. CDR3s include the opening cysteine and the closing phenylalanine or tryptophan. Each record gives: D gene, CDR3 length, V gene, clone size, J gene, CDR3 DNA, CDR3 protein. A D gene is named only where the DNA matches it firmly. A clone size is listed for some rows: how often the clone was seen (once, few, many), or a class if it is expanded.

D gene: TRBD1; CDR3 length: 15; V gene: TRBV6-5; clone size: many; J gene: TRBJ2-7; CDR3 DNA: TGTGCCAGCAGCCAAGGGGGCGGCCTCCACTACGAGCAGTACTTC; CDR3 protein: CASSQGGGLHYEQYF
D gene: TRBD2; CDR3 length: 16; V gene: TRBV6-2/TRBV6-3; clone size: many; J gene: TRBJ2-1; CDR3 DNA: TGTGCCAGCACCTTGAGTCTAGCGGGATCCTACAATGAGCAGTTCTTC; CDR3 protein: CASTLSLAGSYNEQFF
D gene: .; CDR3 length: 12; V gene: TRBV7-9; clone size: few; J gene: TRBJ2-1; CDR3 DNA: TGTGCCAGCAGCAGGGGTAGTAATGAGCAGTTCTTC; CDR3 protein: CASSRGSNEQFF
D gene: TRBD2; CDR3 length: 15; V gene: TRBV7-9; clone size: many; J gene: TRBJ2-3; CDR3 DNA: TGTGCCAGCAGCCCCCCGGGACTAGGAACAGATACGCAGTATTTT; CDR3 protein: CASSPPGLGTDTQYF
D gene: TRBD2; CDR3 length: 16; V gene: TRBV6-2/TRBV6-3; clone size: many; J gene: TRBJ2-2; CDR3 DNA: TGTGCCAGCAGTTACGCCACTAGCGGGAGTTCCGGGGAGCTGTTTTTT; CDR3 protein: CASSYATSGSSGELFF
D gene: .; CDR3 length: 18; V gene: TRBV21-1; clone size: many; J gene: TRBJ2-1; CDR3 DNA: TGTGCCAGCAGCAAAGTTGGCGGGCCTACCTACTCCTACAATGAGCAGTTCTTC; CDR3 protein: CASSKVGGPTYSYNEQFF
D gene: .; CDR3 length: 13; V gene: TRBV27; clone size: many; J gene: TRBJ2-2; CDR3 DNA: TGTGCCAGCAAGGGGAGCTTCGGCGGGGAGCTGTTTTTT; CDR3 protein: CASKGSFGGELFF
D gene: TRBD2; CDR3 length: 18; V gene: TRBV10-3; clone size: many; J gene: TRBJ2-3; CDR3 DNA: TGTGCCATCAGTGACAACCGACTAGCGGGACAGTTCACAGATACGCAGTATTTT; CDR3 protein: CAISDNRLAGQFTDTQYF
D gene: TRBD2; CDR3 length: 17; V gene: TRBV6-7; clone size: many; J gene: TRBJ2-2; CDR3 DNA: TGTGCCAGCCAGGATGGGAGGCAGCGGGAGGGCACCGGGGAGCTGTTTTTT; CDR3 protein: CASQDGRQREGTGELFF
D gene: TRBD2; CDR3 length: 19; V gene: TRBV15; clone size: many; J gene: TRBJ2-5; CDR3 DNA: TGTGCCACCAGCAGAGATGAGGTGGCCCGACTAGCGGGAGAAGAGACCCAGTACTTC; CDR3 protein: CATSRDEVARLAGEETQYF
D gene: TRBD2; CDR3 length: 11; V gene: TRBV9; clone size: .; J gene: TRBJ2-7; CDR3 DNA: TGTGCCAGCAGCGGTAGCGGGAGACAGTACTTC; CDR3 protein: CASSGSGRQYF
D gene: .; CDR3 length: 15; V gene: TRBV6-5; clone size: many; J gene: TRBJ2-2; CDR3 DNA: TGTGCCAGCAGTTACTTATACAGTCCCACCGGGGAGCTGTTTTTT; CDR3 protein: CASSYLYSPTGELFF
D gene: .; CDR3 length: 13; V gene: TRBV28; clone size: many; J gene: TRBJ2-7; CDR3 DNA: TGTGCCGGAAGCGGGCCAGACTCCTACGAGCAGTACTTC; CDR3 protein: CAGSGPDSYEQYF
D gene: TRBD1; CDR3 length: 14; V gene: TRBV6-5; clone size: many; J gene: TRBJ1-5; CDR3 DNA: TGTGCCAGCAGAAACAGGGGAGGCAATCAGCCCCAGCATTTT; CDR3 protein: CASRNRGGNQPQHF
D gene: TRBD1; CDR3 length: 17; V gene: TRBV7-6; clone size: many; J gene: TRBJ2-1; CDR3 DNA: TGTGCCAGCAGCTTGAAGACAGGGTCCGGGGCCTACAATGAGCAGTTCTTC; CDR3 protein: CASSLKTGSGAYNEQFF
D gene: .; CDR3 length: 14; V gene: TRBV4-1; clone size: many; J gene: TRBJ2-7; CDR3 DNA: TGCGCCAGCAGCCAACTTGTCAGGGACTACGAGCAGTACTTC; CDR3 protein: CASSQLVRDYEQYF
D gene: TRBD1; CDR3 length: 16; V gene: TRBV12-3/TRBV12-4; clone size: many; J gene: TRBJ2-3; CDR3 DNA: TGTGCCAGCAGTCAGGGGACAGGGGGTGGGACAGATACGCAGTATTTT; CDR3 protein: CASSQGTGGGTDTQYF
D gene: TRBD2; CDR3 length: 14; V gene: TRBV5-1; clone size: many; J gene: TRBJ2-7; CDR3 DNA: TGCGCCAGCAGCTTGAGGACTAGTGGCAACGAGCAGTACTTC; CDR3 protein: CASSLRTSGNEQYF
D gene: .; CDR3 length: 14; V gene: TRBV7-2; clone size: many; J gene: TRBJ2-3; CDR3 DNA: TGTGCCAGCAGCCCGCTGGCGCTTGGAGATACGCAGTATTTT; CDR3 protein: CASSPLALGDTQYF
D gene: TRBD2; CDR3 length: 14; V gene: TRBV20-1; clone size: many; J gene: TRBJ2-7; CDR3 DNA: TGCAGTTCTCTCCGGGAGGGCCTACCCTACGAGCAGTACTTC; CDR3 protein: CSSLREGLPYEQYF
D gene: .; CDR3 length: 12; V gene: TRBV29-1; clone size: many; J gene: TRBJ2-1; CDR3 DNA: TGCAGCGTTGACCGGAGTTACAATGAGCAGTTCTTC; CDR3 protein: CSVDRSYNEQFF
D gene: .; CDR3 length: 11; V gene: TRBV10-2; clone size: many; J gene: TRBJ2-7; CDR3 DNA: TGCGCCAGCAGAGATCCGGGTTGGCAGTACTTC; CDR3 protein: CASRDPGWQYF
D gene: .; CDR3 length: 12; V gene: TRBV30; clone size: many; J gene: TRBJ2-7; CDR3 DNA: TGTGCCTGGAGCGATAGCTCCTACGAGCAGTACTTC; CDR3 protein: CAWSDSSYEQYF
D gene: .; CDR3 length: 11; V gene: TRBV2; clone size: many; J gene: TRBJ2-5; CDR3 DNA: TGTGCCAGCAGTGAGACCCAGACCCAGTACTTC; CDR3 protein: CASSETQTQYF
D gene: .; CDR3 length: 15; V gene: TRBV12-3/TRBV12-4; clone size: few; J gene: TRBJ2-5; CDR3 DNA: TGTGCCAGCAGCCAAGCGGGACACCACCAAGAGACCCAGTACTTC; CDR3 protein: CASSQAGHHQETQYF
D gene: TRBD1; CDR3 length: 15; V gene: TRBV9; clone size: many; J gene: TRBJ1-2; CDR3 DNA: TGTGCCAGCAGCACCCGGGACAGCTCTAACTATGGCTACACCTTC; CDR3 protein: CASSTRDSSNYGYTF
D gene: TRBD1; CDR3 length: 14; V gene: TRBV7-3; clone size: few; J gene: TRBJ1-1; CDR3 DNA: TGTGCCAGCAGCAGGACAGGGGGGAACACTGAAGCTTTCTTT; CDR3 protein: CASSRTGGNTEAFF
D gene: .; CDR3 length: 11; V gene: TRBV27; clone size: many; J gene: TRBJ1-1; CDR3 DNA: TGTGCCAGCCACCGGGGGACTGAAGCTTTCTTT; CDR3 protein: CASHRGTEAFF
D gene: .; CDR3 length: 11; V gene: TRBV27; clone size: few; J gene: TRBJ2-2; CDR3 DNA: TGTGCCAGCAGTTCTCTTGGGGAGCTGTTTTTT; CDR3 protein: CASSSLGELFF
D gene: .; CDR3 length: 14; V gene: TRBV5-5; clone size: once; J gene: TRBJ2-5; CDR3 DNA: TGTGCCAGCAGCCCCGGGCCCGCCGGAGAGACCCAGTACTTC; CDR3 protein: CASSPGPAGETQYF
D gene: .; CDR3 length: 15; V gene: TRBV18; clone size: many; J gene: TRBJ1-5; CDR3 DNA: TGTGCCAGCTCACCCCCGGGTCATAGCAATCAGCCCCAGCATTTT; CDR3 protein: CASSPPGHSNQPQHF
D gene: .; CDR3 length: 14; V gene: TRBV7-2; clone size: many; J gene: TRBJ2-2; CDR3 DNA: TGTGCCAGCAGCTTAGAGTTGACCGGCGGGGAGCTGTTTTTT; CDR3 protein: CASSLELTGGELFF
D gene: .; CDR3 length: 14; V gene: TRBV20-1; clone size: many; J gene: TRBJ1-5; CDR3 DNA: TGCAGTGCTAGAGATCCCGCAGGGTTTCAGCCCCAGCATTTT; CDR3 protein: CSARDPAGFQPQHF
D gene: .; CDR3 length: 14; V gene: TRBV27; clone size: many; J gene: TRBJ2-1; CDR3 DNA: TGTGCCAGCAGTTTGCTAGTTCCCCCAAATGAGCAGTTCTTC; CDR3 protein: CASSLLVPPNEQFF
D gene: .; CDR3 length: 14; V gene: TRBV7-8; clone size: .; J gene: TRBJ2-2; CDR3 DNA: TGTGCCAGCAGCGCCGGACTATCCACCGGGGAGCTGTTTTTT; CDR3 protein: CASSAGLSTGELFF
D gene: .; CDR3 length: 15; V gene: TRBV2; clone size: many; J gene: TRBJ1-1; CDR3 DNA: TGTGCCAGCAGGGAGAGTTCGGGTGGGGCCCTCACAAGGCTTTTT; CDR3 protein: CASRESSGGALTRLF
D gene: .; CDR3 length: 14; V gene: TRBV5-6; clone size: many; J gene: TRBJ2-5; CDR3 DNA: TGTGCCAGCAGCTTGTTGAGGGACCAAGAGACCCAGTACTTC; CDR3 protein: CASSLLRDQETQYF
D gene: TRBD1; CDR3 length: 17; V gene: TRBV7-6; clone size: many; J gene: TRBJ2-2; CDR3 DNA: TGTGCCAGCAGCTTACCCCCTGTAGGGGGCTTGGCCGGGGAGCTGTTTTTT; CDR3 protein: CASSLPPVGGLAGELFF
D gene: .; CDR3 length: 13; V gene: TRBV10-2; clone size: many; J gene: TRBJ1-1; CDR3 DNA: TGCGCCAGCACAGTCGGGGGGAACACTGAAGCTTTCTTT; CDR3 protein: CASTVGGNTEAFF
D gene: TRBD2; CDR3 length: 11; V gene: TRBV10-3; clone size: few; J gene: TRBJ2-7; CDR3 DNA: TGTGCCATCGGACTAGCCTACGAGCAGTACTTC; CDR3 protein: CAIGLAYEQYF